This T cell receptor (beta chain) was found in a study of blood T cell repertoires in COVID-19. Across the study: Acute and convalescent COVID-19 specimens originated in the United States, Italy and Spain.

Assay: immunoSEQ multiplex PCR; the TCRdb copy retains only in-frame clones and omits some. The sample has 150,000 to 200,000 clones, approximately 88% seen once; the top ten hold approximately 5.1%. Adults between about 18 and 89 years of age took part from 24 US areas. It was within 2 weeks before study entry that exposed participants met a COVID-19 case. This clone was seen a few times. V gave up 0 bases and J gave up 9 bases, with 12 bases separating them. Germline V gene sequence: CDR1 LGHNA, CDR2 YSLEER. The CDR3 spans 15 residues. The chain is built from TRBV4-3 and TRBJ1-6, with unresolved D. Material for sequencing was PBMCs or T cells enriched from blood (not recorded which). This clonotype was sampled from a man between 65 and 80 years old who had been exposed to COVID-19. This CDR3 reads CASSQEREGGSPLHF. DNA for the CDR3: TGCGCCAGCAGCCAAGAAAGGGAGGGCGGTTCACCCCTCCACTTT.